A single sample is the source of the 7 T cell receptor beta chains below, sequenced in a study of T cells in Graves' hyperthyroidism and ophthalmopathy. Amplified TCR beta CDR3 regions derived from RNA transcripts. A first-round RT-PCR of the TCR CDR3 used the HTBI primer set. MiXCR, applied by TCRdb to the multiplex PCR reads, yields one record per CDR3 protein. Among fewer than 600,000 distinct CDR3 sequences listed, around 14% were seen once. The sample consisted of blood. The receptor set was obtained from a woman aged 18-35 years with Graves' hyperthyroidism.

This clonotype was seen many times. This chain connects TRBV27 to TRBJ2-2; D is unclear. There are 16 residues in the CDR3. Trimming cost V 0 bases and J 1 base, with 9 bases left between them. The V gene's germline CDR1 is MNHEY and CDR2 SMNVEV (reference sequence). CDR3 region: CASSLSVPRNTGELFF. For the CDR3, the DNA is TGTGCCAGCAGTTTATCGGTACCCCGGAACACCGGGGAGCTGTTTTTT.

This clonotype was observed at least ten times. V usage is TRBV20-1 and J usage is TRBJ1-1, with TRBD1 as a possible D gene (6 bases). In germline, CDR1 is DFQATT, CDR2 SNEGSKA (reference sequence). The CDR3 is made up of 13 amino acids. The V and J ends lost 6 bases and 1 base respectively, with 12 bases between them. CDR3: CSARGHRNTEAFF. The CDR3 coding sequence is TGCAGTGCCAGGGGACATCGGAACACTGAAGCTTTCTTT.

This clonotype was picked up many times. This rearrangement joins TRBV12-3 or TRBV12-4 to TRBJ2-1; no definite D call. The CDR3 is 13 residues long. V lost 8 bases to trimming and J lost 8 bases, with 16 bases between them. CDR3 nucleotides: TGTGCCAGCGGCCTGGCACTGTACGATGAGCAGTTCTTC. Protein product: CASGLALYDEQFF.

The table lists this clonotype with many counts. The V call is TRBV28, the J call TRBJ2-7, with 9 bases lining up with TRBD1. V trimming: 6 bases; J trimming: 3 bases; junction bases outside the gene matches: 9. CDR1 MDHEN and CDR2 SYDVKM come from the germline V gene. This CDR3 has 15 residues. The CDR3, as DNA: TGTGCCAGCAGCCTAGGAGGGACAGGGATCTACGAGCAGTACTTC. It is translated as CASSLGGTGIYEQYF. The full variable domain, with the rest looked up from reference TRBV28 and TRBJ2-7, is DVKVTQSSRYLVKRTGEKVFLECVQDMDHENMFWYRQDPGLGLRLIYFSYDVKMKEKGDIPEGYSVSREKKERFSLILESASTNQTSMYLCASSLGGTGIYEQYFGPGTRLTVT.

This clonotype showed up many times. The chain carries TRBV10-3 and TRBJ2-1; maybe TRBD2 (6 bases). There are 14 residues in the CDR3. Germline V gene lookup returns CDR1 ENHRY and CDR2 SYGVKD. The ends were cut back, 8 bases at V and 8 bases at J, with 19 bases in the middle. CDR3 sequence reads: CAIRRSGTYDEQFF. DNA of the CDR3: TGTGCCATCCGACGATCGGGGACTTACGATGAGCAGTTCTTC.

This clonotype showed up many times. The genes are TRBV6-6 and TRBJ1-6; 7 bases map to TRBD1. CDR3 length: 17 amino acids. J was trimmed by 6 bases and V by 0 bases; bases with no gene match: 8. From germline, CDR1 is MNHNY and CDR2 SVGAGI (reference sequence). The chain's CDR3 is CASSYSSIGTVNSPLHF. DNA of the CDR3: TGTGCCAGCAGTTACTCGTCAATCGGGACAGTTAATTCACCCCTCCACTTT.

This clonotype has more than one count but fewer than ten. A much more abundant neighbour one base away suggests this may be a read error. The CDR3 nucleotides read TGTGCCAGCAGCTTAGCCGGACGGAGCTATGGCTACGCCTTC. This translates into CASSLAGRSYGYAF. The rearrangement joins TRBV11-2 to TRBJ1-2, with D uncertain. CDR1 SGHAT and CDR2 FQNNGV come from the germline V gene. The CDR3 contains 14 residues.